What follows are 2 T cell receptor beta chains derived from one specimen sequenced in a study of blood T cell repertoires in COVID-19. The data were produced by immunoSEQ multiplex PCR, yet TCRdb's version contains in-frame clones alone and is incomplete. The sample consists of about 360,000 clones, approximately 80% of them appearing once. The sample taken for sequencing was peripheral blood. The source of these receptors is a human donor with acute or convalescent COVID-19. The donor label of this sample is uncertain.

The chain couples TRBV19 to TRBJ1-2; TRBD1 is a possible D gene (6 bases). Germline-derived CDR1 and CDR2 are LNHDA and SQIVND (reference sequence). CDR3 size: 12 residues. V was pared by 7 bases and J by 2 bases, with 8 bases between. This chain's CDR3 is CASKDRNYGYTF. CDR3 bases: TGTGCCAGTAAGGACAGAAACTATGGCTACACCTTC.

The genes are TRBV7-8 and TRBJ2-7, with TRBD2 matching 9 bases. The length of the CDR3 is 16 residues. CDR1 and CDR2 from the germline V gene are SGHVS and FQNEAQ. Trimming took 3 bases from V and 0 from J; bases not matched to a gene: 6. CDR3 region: CASSLNIAGVSYEQYF. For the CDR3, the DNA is TGTGCCAGCAGCTTGAATATAGCGGGAGTCTCCTACGAGCAGTACTTC.